This T cell receptor beta chain was sequenced in a study of regulatory and conventional T cells in RAG deficiency. Study-wide results and caveats: RAG-deficient patients showed markedly lower Shannon entropy and higher Simpson indices than control T-cell subsets. Patient subsets had shorter CDR3s; Omenn Treg-Tconv overlap exceeded 90%. Omenn syndrome and CID/AS patients had 85 to 100-fold fewer unique Treg TCR beta sequences, versus approximately 10-fold elsewhere.

Produced via immunoSEQ multiplex PCR; TCRdb's table is partial and in-frame only. The data contain 25,000 to 30,000 clones, 90% to 95% of them singletons. This clone was detected only a few times. Its specificity is not known. The sorted conventional CD4+ T cells were CD25-low and CD127-high, with genomic DNA sequenced. This CDR3 comprises 12 residues. Germline CDR1 SNHLY, CDR2 FYNNEI. V was shortened by 7 bases and J by 1 base, with 7 bases between the two germline ends. These data were also filed under a second study, of regulatory T cells. That report notes: Primers: 52 TRBV forward and 13 TRBJ reverse. Skewed V and J usage and few unique V-J pairs marked patient repertoires, most in Tregs.

Sequencing was done on a sample of CD25- CD4+ T cells sorted from blood. The chain is built from TRBV2 and TRBJ1-1, with D perhaps TRBD1 (6 bases). This clonotype originated in a human donor in good health. The chain's CDR3 is CASTGENTEAFF. The CDR3 region has the DNA TGTGCCAGCACAGGGGAGAACACTGAAGCTTTCTTT.